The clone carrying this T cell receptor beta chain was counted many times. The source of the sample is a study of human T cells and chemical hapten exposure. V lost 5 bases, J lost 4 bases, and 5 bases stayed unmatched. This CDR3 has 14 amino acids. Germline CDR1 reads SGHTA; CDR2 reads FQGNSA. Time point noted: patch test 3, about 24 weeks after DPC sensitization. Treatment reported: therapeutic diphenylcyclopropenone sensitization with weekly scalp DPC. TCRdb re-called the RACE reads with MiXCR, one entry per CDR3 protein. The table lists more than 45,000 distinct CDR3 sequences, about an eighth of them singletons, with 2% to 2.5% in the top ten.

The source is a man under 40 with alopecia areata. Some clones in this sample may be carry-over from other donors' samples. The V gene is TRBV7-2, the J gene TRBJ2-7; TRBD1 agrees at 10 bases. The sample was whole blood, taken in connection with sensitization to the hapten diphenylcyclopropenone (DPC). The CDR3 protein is CASSNRDRGYEQYF. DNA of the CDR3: TGTGCCAGCAGCAACCGGGACAGGGGTTACGAGCAGTACTTC. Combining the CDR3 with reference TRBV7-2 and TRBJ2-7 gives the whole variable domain GAGVSQSPSNKVTEKGKDVELRCDPISGHTALYWYRQSLGQGLEFLIYFQGNSAPDKSGLPSDRFSAERTGGSVSTLTIQRTQQEDSAVYLCASSNRDRGYEQYFGPGTRLTVT.